Shown below are 28 T cell receptor beta chains from a single sample sequenced in a study of blood T cell repertoires in COVID-19. Measured with immunoSEQ multiplex PCR; TCRdb has only the in-frame clones, and not every one. The sample holds tens of thousands of clones, around 84% seen once. Material for sequencing was peripheral blood. The origin of the receptors is a man aged 55 to 70 with acute or convalescent COVID-19.

This chain connects TRBV6-5 to TRBJ1-6; the match to TRBD1 covers 7 bases. CDR1 is MNHEY, CDR2 SVGAGI, per germline. The CDR3 runs 15 residues. V trimming: 4 bases; J trimming: 6 bases; junction bases outside the gene matches: 6. As DNA, the CDR3 is TGTGCCAGCAGTTTACAGACAGGGTCTAATTCACCCCTCCACTTT. Encoded protein: CASSLQTGSNSPLHF.

The chain has TRBV13 and TRBJ2-6, with a possible D match to TRBD2 (6 bases). This CDR3 contains 15 residues. The germline V and J ends were trimmed by 0 bases and 4 bases, with 7 bases remaining between them. The germline V gene has CDR1 PRHDT and CDR2 FYEKMQ (reference sequence). The CDR3 nucleotides are TGTGCCAGCAGCTTAGGGGAGGGAGGGGCCAACGTCCTGACTTTC. It specifies CASSLGEGGANVLTF.

The rearrangement links TRBV2 to TRBJ1-4; weak D call: TRBD1 (6 bases). V was pared by 4 bases and J by 7 bases, with 13 bases between. Germline CDR1 reads SNHLY; CDR2 reads FYNNEI. CDR3 length: 14 amino acids. CDR3 region: CASSANREGEKLFF. The CDR3 coding sequence is TGTGCCAGCAGTGCGAACAGGGAGGGTGAAAAACTGTTTTTT.

The V and J genes are TRBV18 and TRBJ1-2, with 9 bases fitting TRBD1. Losses at the gene ends were 3 bases for V and 3 bases for J; bases not matched to a gene: 5. This CDR3 has 15 amino acids. Germline lookup yields CDR1 KGHSH and CDR2 LQKENI. The CDR3 DNA follows: TGTGCCAGCTCACCCCCGGGACAGGGTGACTATGGCTACACCTTC. Protein sequence: CASSPPGQGDYGYTF.

The V and J genes are TRBV5-1 and TRBJ2-5; weak D call: TRBD2 (6 bases). CDR1 is SGHRS and CDR2 is YFSETQ in the germline V gene. V was shortened by 4 bases and J by 4 bases, with 14 bases between the two germline ends. This CDR3 is 14 amino acids long. The CDR3, as DNA: TGCGCCAGCAGCGACGGCCGGGGGTCAGAGACCCAGTACTTC. Translated, it gives CASSDGRGSETQYF.

This clone was found a few times. This chain links TRBV9 with TRBJ1-5; 9 nucleotides agree with TRBD1. The length of the CDR3 is 14 residues. The germline V gene has CDR1 SGDLS and CDR2 YYNGEE. Germline trimming cut 4 bases from V and 6 bases from J; bases unmatched to any gene: 5. Here the CDR3 DNA reads TGTGCCAGCAGCTTGGGACAGGGTAGTCAGCCCCAGCATTTT. This encodes CASSLGQGSQPQHF.

This chain connects TRBV3-1 (or the pseudogene TRBV3-2) to TRBJ2-1; 7 nucleotides align to TRBD1. Per germline, CDR1 LGHDT and CDR2 YNNKEL (reference sequence). The junction had 7 bases not matched to a gene; V was cut back by 1 base and J by 10 bases. The CDR3 is made up of 14 amino acids. DNA of the CDR3: TGTGCCAGCAGCCAAGTCGACAGGGCTTGCGAGCAGTTCTTC. Amino acid sequence: CASSQVDRACEQFF.

In this sample, this clone turned up a few times. V and J are TRBV28 and TRBJ1-4, with no clear D. Trimming took off 4 bases at V and 6 bases at J, with 15 bases between the two ends. Germline V gives CDR1 MDHEN, CDR2 SYDVKM. The CDR3 has 15 residues. The CDR3 spells CASSSSFEGDEKLFF. The CDR3 nucleotides read TGTGCCAGCAGTTCTTCTTTTGAGGGAGATGAAAAACTGTTTTTT.

The rearrangement links TRBV19 to TRBJ1-2; 8 bases match TRBD1. With 7 bases clipped from V and 5 bases from J, the junction kept 9 bases outside the gene matches. Per the germline V gene, CDR1 is LNHDA and CDR2 is SQIVND (reference sequence). The length of the CDR3 is 14 residues. The CDR3 region has the DNA TGTGCCAGTAATCGTCCCGGGACAGGTTATGGCTACACCTTC. Amino acid sequence: CASNRPGTGYGYTF.

V gene TRBV7-2 combines with J gene TRBJ2-7, with 7 nucleotides matching TRBD1. Germline CDR1 and CDR2: SGHTA and FQGNSA. There are 13 residues in the CDR3. V was pared by 4 bases and J by 4 bases, with 4 bases of the junction left unmatched. CDR3 in amino acids: CASSSPGQYEQYF. DNA for the CDR3: TGTGCCAGCAGCTCGCCGGGACAGTACGAGCAGTACTTC.

This rearrangement joins TRBV18 to TRBJ2-7, with 8 bases lining up with TRBD1. V lost 8 bases, J lost 7 bases, and 13 bases stayed unmatched. Looked up from germline, CDR1 is KGHSH and CDR2 is LQKENI. This CDR3 spans 14 amino acids. The CDR3 DNA follows: TGTGCCAGCGCCGGGACAGGACCTTTCGGGGAGCAGTACGTC. This codes for CASAGTGPFGEQYV.

This chain joins TRBV18 and TRBJ2-7, with 7 nucleotides matching TRBD1. This CDR3 region has 14 residues. In germline, CDR1 is KGHSH, CDR2 LQKENI. The trim removed 4 bases at V and 3 bases at J, leaving 6 bases unmatched. The CDR3 coding sequence is TGTGCCAGCTCACTACAGGGGACAAACTACGAGCAGTACTTC. Its translation is CASSLQGTNYEQYF.

This clone was seen just once. The chain has TRBV14 and TRBJ2-2; 13 bases are a match to TRBD2. The CDR3 consists of 16 residues. V was pared by 5 bases and J by 6 bases, with 6 bases of the junction left unmatched. In germline, CDR1 is SGHDN, CDR2 FVKESK. In DNA, the CDR3 is TGTGCCAGCAGCATTAGGACTAGCGGGGGATCCGGGGAGCTGTTTTTT. Its translation is CASSIRTSGGSGELFF.

The J gene is TRBJ2-5, the V gene TRBV15, with D possibly being TRBD2 (6 bases). V lost 3 bases to trimming and J lost 2 bases, with 13 bases between them. CDR1 is LNHNV and CDR2 is YYDKDF in the germline V gene (reference sequence). The length of the CDR3 is 15 residues. The CDR3 DNA reads as TGTGCCACCAGCAGGGGAGGCAACGTACAAGAGACCCAGTACTTC. Translating it yields CATSRGGNVQETQYF.

J is TRBJ1-2 and V is TRBV5-8, with a possible D match to TRBD1 (6 bases). The V end lost 5 bases, the J end lost 2 bases, and 16 bases lay between the germline ends. Per the germline V gene, CDR1 is SGHTS and CDR2 is YDEGEE. This CDR3 has 15 residues. This CDR3 reads CASSRTARRNYGYTF. DNA of the CDR3: TGTGCCAGCAGTAGGACAGCTAGAAGGAACTATGGCTACACCTTC.

In its sample, this clone was seen once. V gene TRBV2 combines with J gene TRBJ2-1; 10 bases fit TRBD2. V shed 7 bases, J shed 4 bases, and the junction held 7 bases outside the gene matches. The germline gives CDR1 SNHLY, CDR2 FYNNEI. The CDR3 has 15 residues. The CDR3 DNA reads TGTGCCAGCAAGTCAGAGCGGGGGGGATACAATGAGCAGTTCTTC. Translating gives CASKSERGGYNEQFF.

J is TRBJ2-7 and V is TRBV7-9; tentatively, D is TRBD1 (6 bases). Germline values: CDR1 SEHNR, CDR2 FQNEAQ (reference sequence). This CDR3 has 14 amino acids. The V end was cut by 5 bases, the J end by 2 bases, with 13 bases between. CDR3 loop: CASSPPGVTYEQYF. In DNA form, the CDR3 reads TGTGCCAGCAGCCCGCCAGGGGTGACCTACGAGCAGTACTTC.

This chain connects TRBV28 to TRBJ1-5; D not resolved. Trimming stripped 7 bases from V and 0 bases from J, with 16 bases between. Germline CDR1 and CDR2: MDHEN and SYDVKM. This CDR3 has 16 amino acids. DNA for the CDR3: TGTGCCAGCACCTATGGCAGCGTAAATAGCAATCAGCCCCAGCATTTT. Its protein is CASTYGSVNSNQPQHF.

This chain uses TRBV7-9 with TRBJ1-4, with 8 nucleotides matching TRBD1. Looked up from germline, CDR1 is SEHNR and CDR2 is FQNEAQ (reference sequence). The trim removed 2 bases at V and 8 bases at J, leaving 4 bases unmatched. CDR3 length: 14 amino acids. The chain's CDR3 is CASSLPQGVEKLFF. The CDR3 DNA is TGTGCCAGCAGCTTACCACAGGGGGTCGAAAAACTGTTTTTT.

This clone was detected once. The gene calls are TRBV5-5 and TRBJ2-7; 7 bases match TRBD2. This CDR3 contains 15 residues. Trimming took 2 bases from V and 3 from J; bases not matched to a gene: 8. The germline V gene has CDR1 SGHKS and CDR2 YYEKEE (reference sequence). The CDR3 DNA reads TGTGCCAGCAGCTTAACTATGGGGGGGTTCTACGAGCAGTACGTC. Its translation is CASSLTMGGFYEQYV.

The rearrangement joins TRBV28 to TRBJ2-6; no clear D gene. CDR1 and CDR2 from the germline V gene are MDHEN and SYDVKM. This CDR3 is 15 amino acids long. V lost 5 bases and J lost 0, with 8 bases in between. CDR3 sequence (DNA): TGTGCCAGCAGTATCAGGAACTCTGGGGCCAACGTCCTGACTTTC. Translating gives CASSIRNSGANVLTF.

The CDR3 loop reads CASSPSLGGGPTDTQYF. The CDR3 nucleotides read TGTGCCAGCAGTCCTTCCCTCGGGGGGGGGCCCACAGATACGCAGTATTTT. This chain joins TRBV28 and TRBJ2-3, with 8 positions matching TRBD2. Germline loops: CDR1 MDHEN, CDR2 SYDVKM. CDR3 length: 17 residues. With V trimmed by 5 bases and J by 2 bases, 12 bases remained unmatched.

The chain joins TRBV3-1 (or the pseudogene TRBV3-2) to TRBJ1-1; D is possibly TRBD1 (6 bases). CDR3 length: 16 residues. Between the trimmed V and J ends, which lost 7 bases and 5 bases, there was a span of 23 bases. The germline V gene encodes CDR1 LGHDT and CDR2 YNNKEL (reference sequence). This chain's CDR3 is CASTPPPLGGRTEAFF. CDR3 nucleotides: TGTGCCAGCACCCCACCCCCCTTGGGGGGGCGTACTGAAGCTTTCTTT.

J is TRBJ1-6 and V is TRBV28, with D perhaps matching TRBD1 (5 bases). The V and J ends lost 2 bases and 7 bases respectively, with 18 bases between them. The germline V gene encodes CDR1 MDHEN and CDR2 SYDVKM. This CDR3 is 17 amino acids long. The CDR3 coding sequence is TGTGCCAGCAGTTTACCAACCGGGACCGGGGGGAATTCACCCCTCCACTTT. Residues: CASSLPTGTGGNSPLHF. Drawing the rest from reference TRBV28 and TRBJ1-6, the complete variable domain is DVKVTQSSRYLVKRTGEKVFLECVQDMDHENMFWYRQDPGLGLRLIYFSYDVKMKEKGDIPEGYSVSREKKERFSLILESASTNQTSMYLCASSLPTGTGGNSPLHFGNGTRLTVT.

The genes are TRBV7-9 and TRBJ1-1, with 8 nucleotides matching TRBD1. CDR3 length: 17 residues. Germline loops: CDR1 SEHNR, CDR2 FQNEAQ (reference sequence). V was clipped by 5 bases and J by 3 bases; unmatched bases: 14. CDR3 amino acids: CASSPPWGRGPDTEAFF. CDR3 in DNA: TGTGCCAGCAGCCCCCCCTGGGGCAGGGGGCCGGACACTGAAGCTTTCTTT.

The rearrangement links TRBV5-1 to TRBJ2-5; 8 bases line up with TRBD1. Unmatched junction bases numbered 5, after V lost 2 bases and J lost 2 bases. CDR3 length: 15 amino acids. Germline values: CDR1 SGHRS, CDR2 YFSETQ. The CDR3 DNA is TGCGCCAGCAGCTTCGGACAGGGCAGTCAAGAGACCCAGTACTTC. It codes for CASSFGQGSQETQYF.

V is TRBV5-4 and J is TRBJ1-2; 9 nucleotides line up with TRBD1. Germline lookup yields CDR1 SGHNT and CDR2 YYREEE (reference sequence). J lost 4 bases, V lost 4 bases, and 5 bases had no gene match. The CDR3 spans 14 residues. The CDR3 loop reads CASSEQGASYGYTF. CDR3 coding DNA: TGTGCCAGCAGCGAACAGGGGGCTAGCTATGGCTACACCTTC.

CDR3 in amino acids: CASSSDRVNSPLHF. The CDR3, as DNA: TGTGCCAGCTCATCGGACAGGGTTAATTCACCCCTCCACTTT. The chain uses TRBV18 and TRBJ1-6; 8 bases map to TRBD1. The CDR3 has 14 residues. V was pared by 5 bases and J by 6 bases, with 3 bases of the junction left unmatched. From germline, CDR1 is KGHSH and CDR2 LQKENI.